Listed below are T cell receptor beta chains from one sample, sequenced in a study of T cell responses to AZD1222 COVID-19 vaccine. Generated by immunoSEQ multiplex PCR, the TCRdb table keeps only in-frame clones and is missing some. Of fewer than 90,000 clones listed, around 84% were seen once; the top ten hold about 6%. The source material was peripheral blood, sampled 28 days after the second AZD1222 dose. The origin of the receptors is an adult who received the AZD1222 COVID-19 vaccine. The CDR3 runs from the conserved cysteine through the conserved F or W. A D gene is named only where the DNA matches it firmly. Clone size is stated in some rows and not others, as once, few, many or a class when expanded.

>TRBV19|TRBJ2-1|-|-
CASSTLDSGNEQFF
TGTGCCAGTAGTACCTTGGACTCGGGGAATGAGCAGTTCTTC
>TRBV5-5|TRBJ1-4|-|-
CASSLEWDPRRDGEKLFF
TGTGCCAGCAGCTTGGAGTGGGACCCTCGCCGGGATGGTGAAAAACTGTTTTTT
>TRBV27|TRBJ2-5|-|-
CASTFRGGIQETQYF
TGTGCCAGCACGTTTCGGGGCGGGATTCAAGAGACCCAGTACTTC
>TRBV11-3|TRBJ2-5|once|-
CASSLDRGTQYF
TGTGCCAGCAGCTTAGACCGTGGGACCCAGTACTTC
>TRBV11-3|TRBJ2-1|-|TRBD2
CASSLDTSGGALEQFF
TGTGCCAGCAGCTTAGATACCAGCGGGGGGGCCTTGGAGCAGTTCTTC
>TRBV12-3/TRBV12-4|TRBJ1-1|-|-
CASSFNTEAFF
TGTGCCAGCAGTTTTAACACTGAAGCTTTCTTT
>TRBV24-1|TRBJ2-3|-|-
CATSDRRGATSTDTQYF
TGTGCCACCAGCGACCGTCGAGGGGCCACTAGCACAGATACGCAGTATTTT
>TRBV4-1|TRBJ2-3|once|-
CASSQEQGGEDTQYF
TGCGCCAGCAGCCAAGAACAGGGCGGGGAAGATACGCAGTATTTT
>TRBV27|TRBJ2-7|-|-
CASSLKGGYSYEQYF
TGTGCCAGCAGTTTAAAGGGGGGGTACTCCTACGAGCAGTACTTC
>TRBV5-6|TRBJ2-3|-|-
CASSQGDTQYF
TGTGCCAGCAGCCAGGGGGATACGCAGTATTTT
>TRBV6-5|TRBJ2-7|-|-
CASSYSRQGLNEQYF
TGTGCCAGCAGTTACTCGAGGCAGGGGTTAAACGAGCAGTACTTC
>TRBV7-2|TRBJ2-7|-|TRBD2
CASSLALVSGGAYEQYF
TGTGCCAGCAGCTTAGCGTTAGTTAGCGGGGGGGCCTACGAGCAGTACTTC
>TRBV19|TRBJ1-5|-|-
CASKREFNQPQHF
TGTGCCAGTAAGAGGGAGTTCAATCAGCCCCAGCATTTT
>TRBV28|TRBJ1-2|-|-
CASSPGRYYGYTF
TGTGCCAGCTCCCCTGGCAGATACTATGGCTACACCTTC
>TRBV3-1/TRBV3-2|TRBJ2-7|-|-
CASSLLRADYEQYF
TGTGCCAGCAGCCTACTTAGAGCGGACTACGAGCAGTACTTC
>TRBV28|TRBJ1-1|-|-
CASIQGGAPGGTEAFF
TGTGCCAGCATCCAGGGCGGGGCCCCGGGGGGAACTGAAGCTTTCTTT
>TRBV7-9|TRBJ1-3|-|TRBD1
CASSEWTGPGNTIYF
TGTGCCAGCAGCGAATGGACAGGGCCTGGAAACACCATATATTTT
>TRBV5-5|TRBJ1-2|once|-
CASSSPTAPGGYTF
TGTGCCAGCAGCTCCCCCACTGCTCCGGGTGGCTACACCTTC
>TRBV4-1|TRBJ2-3|-|-
CASSQGPEGADTQYF
TGCGCCAGCAGCCAGGGACCTGAGGGAGCAGATACGCAGTATTTT
>TRBV19|TRBJ1-5|-|TRBD1
CASRWDRGNQPQHF
TGTGCCAGTAGGTGGGACAGGGGGAATCAGCCCCAGCATTTT
>TRBV10-1|TRBJ1-4|-|-
CATGDQGKLFF
TGCGCCACCGGAGATCAGGGAAAACTGTTTTTT
>TRBV28|TRBJ1-4|-|-
CASSFGGATNEKLFF
TGTGCCAGCAGTTTCGGGGGAGCCACTAATGAAAAACTGTTTTTT
>TRBV24-1|TRBJ2-3|-|-
CATSVTGSTDTQYF
TGTGCCACCAGTGTGACGGGGTCCACAGATACGCAGTATTTT
>TRBV30|TRBJ2-7|-|TRBD1
CAWSGRDRTYEQYF
TGTGCCTGGAGTGGACGGGACAGAACCTACGAGCAGTACTTC
>TRBV30|TRBJ1-2|once|-
CAWSPLLRYTF
TGTGCCTGGAGTCCCCTTCTGCGCTACACCTTC
>TRBV9|TRBJ2-2|few|-
CASSVGGYTGELFF
TGTGCCAGCAGCGTAGGAGGATACACCGGGGAGCTGTTTTTT
>TRBV18|TRBJ2-7|-|TRBD2
CASSGTSGSSYEQYF
TGTGCCAGCTCGGGGACTAGCGGGAGCTCCTACGAGCAGTACTTC
>TRBV7-7|TRBJ2-7|-|-
CASSPGWPVESYEQYF
TGTGCTAGCAGCCCCGGCTGGCCTGTTGAGTCCTACGAGCAGTACTTC
>TRBV27|TRBJ2-5|-|-
CASSLRWGASETQYF
TGTGCCAGCAGTTTGAGGTGGGGGGCATCAGAGACCCAGTACTTC
>TRBV5-1|TRBJ1-6|many|-
CASSLDGGYSYNSPLHF
TGCGCCAGCAGCTTGGATGGGGGCTATTCCTATAATTCACCCCTCCACTTT
>TRBV6-2/TRBV6-3|TRBJ2-5|-|TRBD1
CASSPQDRLKETQYF
TGTGCCAGCAGTCCCCAGGACAGGCTAAAAGAGACCCAGTACTTC
>TRBV9|TRBJ1-1|-|-
CASSVVAANTEAFF
TGTGCCAGCAGCGTAGTGGCTGCGAACACTGAAGCTTTCTTT
>TRBV5-1|TRBJ1-3|-|-
CASSLQGSGNTIYF
TGCGCCAGCAGCTTGCAGGGGAGCGGAAACACCATATATTTT
>TRBV11-2|TRBJ1-1|-|-
CASSLDHTARRAFF
TGTGCCAGCAGCTTAGATCATACCGCTAGACGGGCTTTCTTT
>TRBV6-5|TRBJ1-3|-|-
CAIHTAGSGNTIYF
TGTGCCATACATACAGCAGGCTCTGGAAACACCATATATTTT
>TRBV10-3|TRBJ2-7|-|TRBD1
CAISEALTGTTAYEQYF
TGTGCCATCAGTGAGGCCCTGACAGGGACCACAGCCTACGAGCAGTACTTC
>TRBV18|TRBJ2-3|-|-
CASSPPVADTQYF
TGTGCCAGCTCACCACCGGTTGCAGATACGCAGTATTTT
>TRBV7-2|TRBJ2-7|-|-
CASSNAVGNSYEQYF
TGTGCCAGCAGCAACGCGGTCGGCAACTCCTACGAGCAGTACTTC
>TRBV28|TRBJ1-2|-|TRBD1
CASVTRQTGGYGYTF
TGTGCCAGCGTTACAAGACAGACAGGGGGCTATGGCTACACCTTC
>TRBV11-1|TRBJ2-1|-|-
CASSLEGGLYNEQFF
TGTGCCAGCTCCTTAGAGGGGGGCCTTTACAATGAGCAGTTCTTC
>TRBV28|TRBJ2-3|-|-
CASSLSGSDTQYF
TGTGCCAGCAGTTTATCAGGGTCGGATACGCAGTATTTT
>TRBV7-3|TRBJ2-5|-|-
CASSSGAQETQYF
TGTGCCAGCAGCTCCGGGGCTCAAGAGACCCAGTACTTC
>TRBV6-2/TRBV6-3|TRBJ2-1|-|-
CASSIPPPSMFF
TGTGCCAGCAGTATACCGCCTCCAAGTATGTTCTTC
>TRBV27|TRBJ2-2|-|TRBD2
CASSKGLAIGELFF
TGTGCCAGCAGTAAGGGACTAGCGATAGGGGAGCTGTTTTTT
>TRBV1|TRBJ2-7|-|-
CTSSSWTSGRYEQYF
TGCACCAGCAGCTCCTGGACTAGCGGGAGGTACGAGCAGTACTTC